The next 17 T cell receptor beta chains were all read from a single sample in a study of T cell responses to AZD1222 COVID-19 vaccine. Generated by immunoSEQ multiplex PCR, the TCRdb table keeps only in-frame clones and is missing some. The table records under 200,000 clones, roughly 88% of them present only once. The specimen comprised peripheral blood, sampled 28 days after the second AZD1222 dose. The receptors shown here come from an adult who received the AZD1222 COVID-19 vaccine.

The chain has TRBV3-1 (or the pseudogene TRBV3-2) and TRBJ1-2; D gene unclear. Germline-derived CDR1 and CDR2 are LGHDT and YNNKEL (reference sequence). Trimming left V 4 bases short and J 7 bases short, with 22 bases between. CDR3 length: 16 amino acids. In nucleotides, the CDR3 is TGTGCCAGCAGCCCCACGACCCAACATTGGTCAGTTGGCTACACCTTC. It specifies CASSPTTQHWSVGYTF.

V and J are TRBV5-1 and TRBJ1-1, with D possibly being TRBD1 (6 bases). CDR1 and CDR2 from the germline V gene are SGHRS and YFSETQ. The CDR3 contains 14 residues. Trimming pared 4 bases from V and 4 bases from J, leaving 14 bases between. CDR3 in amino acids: CASSTNREGTEAFF. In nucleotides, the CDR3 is TGCGCCAGCAGCACGAACAGGGAGGGCACTGAAGCTTTCTTT.

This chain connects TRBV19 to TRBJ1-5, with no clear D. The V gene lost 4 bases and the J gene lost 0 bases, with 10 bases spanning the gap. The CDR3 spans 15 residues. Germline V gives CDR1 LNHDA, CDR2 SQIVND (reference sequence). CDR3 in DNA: TGTGCCAGTAGTAGTCTCGGGATTAGCAATCAGCCCCAGCATTTT. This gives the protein CASSSLGISNQPQHF.

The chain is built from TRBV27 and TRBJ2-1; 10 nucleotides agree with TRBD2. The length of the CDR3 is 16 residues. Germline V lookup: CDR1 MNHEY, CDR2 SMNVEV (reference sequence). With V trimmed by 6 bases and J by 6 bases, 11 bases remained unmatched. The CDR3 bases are TGTGCCAGCAGCCCCCAACGACTAGCGGGCTTCAATGAGCAGTTCTTC. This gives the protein CASSPQRLAGFNEQFF.

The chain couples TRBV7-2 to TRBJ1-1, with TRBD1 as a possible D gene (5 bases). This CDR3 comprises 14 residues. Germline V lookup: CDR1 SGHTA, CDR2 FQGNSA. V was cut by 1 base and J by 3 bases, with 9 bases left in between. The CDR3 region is CASSLGGGYTEAFF. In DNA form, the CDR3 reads TGTGCCAGCAGCTTAGGGGGGGGGTACACTGAAGCTTTCTTT.

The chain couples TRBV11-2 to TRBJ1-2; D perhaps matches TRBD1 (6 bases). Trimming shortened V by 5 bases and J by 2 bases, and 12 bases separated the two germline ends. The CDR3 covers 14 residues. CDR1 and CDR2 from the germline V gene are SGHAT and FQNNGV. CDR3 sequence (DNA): TGTGCCAGCAGCGACGACAGGAGGAACTATGGCTACACCTTC. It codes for CASSDDRRNYGYTF.

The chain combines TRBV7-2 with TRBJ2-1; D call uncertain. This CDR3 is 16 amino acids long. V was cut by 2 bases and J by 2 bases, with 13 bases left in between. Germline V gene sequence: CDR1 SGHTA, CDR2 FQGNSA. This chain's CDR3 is CASSLRQRYTYNEQFF. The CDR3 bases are TGTGCCAGCAGCTTACGGCAGCGATACACCTACAATGAGCAGTTCTTC.

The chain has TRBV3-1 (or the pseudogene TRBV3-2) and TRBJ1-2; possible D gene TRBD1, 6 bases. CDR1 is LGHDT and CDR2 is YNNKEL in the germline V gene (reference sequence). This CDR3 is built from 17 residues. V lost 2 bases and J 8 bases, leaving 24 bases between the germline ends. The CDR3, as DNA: TGTGCCAGCAGCCAAAAGCCTACCGGGACATCCGCCGGAGGCTACACCTTC. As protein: CASSQKPTGTSAGGYTF.

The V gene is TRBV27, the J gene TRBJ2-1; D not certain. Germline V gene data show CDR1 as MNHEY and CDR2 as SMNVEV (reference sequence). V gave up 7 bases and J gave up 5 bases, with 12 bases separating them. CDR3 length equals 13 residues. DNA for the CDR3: TGTGCCAGCAAGTATAGGCAAAACAATGAGCAGTTCTTC. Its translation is CASKYRQNNEQFF.

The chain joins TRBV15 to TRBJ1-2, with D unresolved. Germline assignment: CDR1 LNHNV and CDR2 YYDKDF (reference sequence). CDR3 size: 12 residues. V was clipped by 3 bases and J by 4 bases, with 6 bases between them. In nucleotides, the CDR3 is TGTGCCACCAGCAGCGGGTTCTATGGCTACACCTTC. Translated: CATSSGFYGYTF.

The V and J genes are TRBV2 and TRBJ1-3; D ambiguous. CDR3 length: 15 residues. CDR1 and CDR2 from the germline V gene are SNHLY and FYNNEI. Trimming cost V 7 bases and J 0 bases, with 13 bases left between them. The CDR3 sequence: CASTLTGNSGNTIYF. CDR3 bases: TGTGCCAGCACCCTTACGGGGAACTCTGGAAACACCATATATTTT.

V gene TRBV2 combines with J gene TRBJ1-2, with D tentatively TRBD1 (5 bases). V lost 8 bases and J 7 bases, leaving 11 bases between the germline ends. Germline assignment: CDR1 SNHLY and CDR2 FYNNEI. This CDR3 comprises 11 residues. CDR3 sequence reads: CASPGVVGYTF. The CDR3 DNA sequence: TGTGCCAGCCCGGGGGTGGTTGGCTACACCTTC.

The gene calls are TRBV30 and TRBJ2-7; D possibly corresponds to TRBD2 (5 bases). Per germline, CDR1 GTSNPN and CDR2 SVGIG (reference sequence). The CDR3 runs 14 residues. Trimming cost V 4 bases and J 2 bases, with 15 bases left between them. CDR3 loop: CAWTVGGLTYEQYF. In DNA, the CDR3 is TGTGCCTGGACAGTTGGCGGGCTCACCTACGAGCAGTACTTC.

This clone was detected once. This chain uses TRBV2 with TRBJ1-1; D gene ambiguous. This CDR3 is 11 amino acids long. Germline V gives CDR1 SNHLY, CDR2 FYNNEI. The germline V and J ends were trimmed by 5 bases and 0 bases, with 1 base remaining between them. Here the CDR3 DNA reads TGTGCCAGCAGTCTGAACACTGAAGCTTTCTTT. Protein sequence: CASSLNTEAFF.

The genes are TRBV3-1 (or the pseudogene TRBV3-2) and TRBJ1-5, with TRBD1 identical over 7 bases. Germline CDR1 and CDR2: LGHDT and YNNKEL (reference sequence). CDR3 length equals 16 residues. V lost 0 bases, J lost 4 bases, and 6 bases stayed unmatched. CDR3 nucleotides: TGTGCCAGCAGCCAAGAGGGCGAGGGGGCAAATCAGCCCCAGCATTTT. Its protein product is CASSQEGEGANQPQHF.

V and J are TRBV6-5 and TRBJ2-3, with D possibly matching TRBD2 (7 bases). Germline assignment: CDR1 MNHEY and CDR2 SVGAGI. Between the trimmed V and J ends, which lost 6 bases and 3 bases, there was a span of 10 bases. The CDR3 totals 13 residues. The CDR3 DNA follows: TGTGCCAGCAGACGGGGGGCGACAGATACGCAGTATTTT. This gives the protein CASRRGATDTQYF.

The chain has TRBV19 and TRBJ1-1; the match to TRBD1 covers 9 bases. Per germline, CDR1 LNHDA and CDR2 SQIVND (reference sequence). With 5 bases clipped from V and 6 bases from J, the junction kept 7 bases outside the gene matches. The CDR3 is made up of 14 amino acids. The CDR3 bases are TGTGCCAGTAGTGAACGGACAGGGGAGGCTGAAGCTTTCTTT. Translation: CASSERTGEAEAFF.